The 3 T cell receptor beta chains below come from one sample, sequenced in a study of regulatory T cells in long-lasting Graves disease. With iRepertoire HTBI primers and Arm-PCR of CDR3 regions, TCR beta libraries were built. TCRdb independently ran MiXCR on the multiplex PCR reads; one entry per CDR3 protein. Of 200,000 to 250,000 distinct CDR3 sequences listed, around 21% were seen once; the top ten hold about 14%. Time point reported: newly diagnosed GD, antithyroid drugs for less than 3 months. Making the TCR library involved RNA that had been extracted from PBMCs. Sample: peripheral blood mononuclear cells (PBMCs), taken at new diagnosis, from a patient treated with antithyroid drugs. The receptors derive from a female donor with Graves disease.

CDR3 in DNA: TGTGCCAGCAGCTTGGCCGCAGGGATGGGTAATGAGCAGTTCTTC. This codes for CASSLAAGMGNEQFF. J is TRBJ2-1 and V is TRBV5-4; possible D gene TRBD1, 5 bases. Germline assignment: CDR1 SGHNT and CDR2 YYREEE (reference sequence). Trimming took 0 bases from V and 7 from J, leaving 14 bases between them. The CDR3 is 15 residues long.

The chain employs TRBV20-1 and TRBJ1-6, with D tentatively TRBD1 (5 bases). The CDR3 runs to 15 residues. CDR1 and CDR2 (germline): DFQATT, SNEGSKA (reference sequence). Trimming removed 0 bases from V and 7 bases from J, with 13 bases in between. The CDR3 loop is CSARDLGRENSPLHF. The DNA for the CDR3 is TGCAGTGCTAGAGATCTTGGCAGGGAAAATTCACCCCTCCACTTT.

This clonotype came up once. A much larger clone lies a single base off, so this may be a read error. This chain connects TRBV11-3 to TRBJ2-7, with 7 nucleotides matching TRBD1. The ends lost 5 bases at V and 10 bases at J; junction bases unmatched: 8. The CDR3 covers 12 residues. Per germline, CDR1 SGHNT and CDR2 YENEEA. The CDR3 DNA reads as TGTGCCAGCAGCCCAAAAGGGACAGTCCAGTACTTC. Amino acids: CASSPKGTVQYF. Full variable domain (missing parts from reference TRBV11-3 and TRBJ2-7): EAGVVQSPRYKIIEKKQPVAFWCNPISGHNTLYWYLQNLGQGPELLIRYENEEAVDDSQLPKDRFSAERLKGVDSTLKIQPAELGDSAVYLCASSPKGTVQYFGPGTRLTVT.